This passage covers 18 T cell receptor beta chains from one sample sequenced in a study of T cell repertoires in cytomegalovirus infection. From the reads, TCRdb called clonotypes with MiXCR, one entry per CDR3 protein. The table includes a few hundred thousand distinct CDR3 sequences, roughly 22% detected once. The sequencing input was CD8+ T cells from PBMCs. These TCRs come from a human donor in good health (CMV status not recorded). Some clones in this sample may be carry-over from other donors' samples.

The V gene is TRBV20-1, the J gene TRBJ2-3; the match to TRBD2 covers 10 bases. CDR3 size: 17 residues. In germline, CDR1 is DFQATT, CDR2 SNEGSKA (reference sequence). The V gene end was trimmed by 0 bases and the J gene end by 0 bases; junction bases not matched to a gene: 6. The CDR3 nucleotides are TGCAGTGCTAGAGATCTTACTAGCGGGGCGAGCACAGATACGCAGTATTTT. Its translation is CSARDLTSGASTDTQYF.

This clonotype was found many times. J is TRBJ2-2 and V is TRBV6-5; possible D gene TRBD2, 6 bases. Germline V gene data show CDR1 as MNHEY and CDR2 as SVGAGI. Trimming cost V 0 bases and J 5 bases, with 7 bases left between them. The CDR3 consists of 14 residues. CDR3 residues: CASSYSGGTGELFF. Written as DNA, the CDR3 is TGTGCCAGCAGTTACTCTGGGGGGACCGGGGAGCTGTTTTTT.

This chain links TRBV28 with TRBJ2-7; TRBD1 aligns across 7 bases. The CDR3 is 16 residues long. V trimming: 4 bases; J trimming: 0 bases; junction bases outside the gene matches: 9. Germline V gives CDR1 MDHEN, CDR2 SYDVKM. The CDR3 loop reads CASSSTTGHHSYEQYF. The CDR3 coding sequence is TGTGCCAGCAGTTCGACGACAGGGCACCACTCCTACGAGCAGTACTTC. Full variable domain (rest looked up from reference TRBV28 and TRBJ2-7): DVKVTQSSRYLVKRTGEKVFLECVQDMDHENMFWYRQDPGLGLRLIYFSYDVKMKEKGDIPEGYSVSREKKERFSLILESASTNQTSMYLCASSSTTGHHSYEQYFGPGTRLTVT.

Here the CDR3 reads CSALGGAGGELFF. CDR3 bases: TGCAGTGCCTTGGGGGGGGCAGGCGGGGAGCTGTTTTTT. J is TRBJ2-2 and V is TRBV20-1; possibly TRBD2 for D (7 bases). Germline CDR1 and CDR2: DFQATT and SNEGSKA (reference sequence). CDR3 length: 13 residues. The V end lost 6 bases, the J end lost 7 bases, and 15 bases lay between the germline ends.

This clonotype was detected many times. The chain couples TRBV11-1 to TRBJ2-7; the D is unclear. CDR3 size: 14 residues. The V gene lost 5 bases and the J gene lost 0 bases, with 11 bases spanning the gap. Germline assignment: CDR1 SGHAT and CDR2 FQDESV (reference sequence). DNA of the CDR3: TGTGCCAGCAGCCCCGGGCAGGCCTCCTACGAGCAGTACTTC. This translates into CASSPGQASYEQYF.

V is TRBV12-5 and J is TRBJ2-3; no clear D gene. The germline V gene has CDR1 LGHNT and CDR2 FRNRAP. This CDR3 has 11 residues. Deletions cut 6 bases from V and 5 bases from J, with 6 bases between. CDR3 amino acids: CASGPGDTQYF. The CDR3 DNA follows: TGTGCTAGTGGCCCCGGAGATACGCAGTATTTT.

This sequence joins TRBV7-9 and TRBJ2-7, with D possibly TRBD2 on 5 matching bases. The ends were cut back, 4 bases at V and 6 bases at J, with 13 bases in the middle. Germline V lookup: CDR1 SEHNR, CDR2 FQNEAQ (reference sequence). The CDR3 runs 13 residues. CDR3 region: CASSSQGGREQYF. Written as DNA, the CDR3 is TGTGCCAGCAGCTCACAAGGAGGTCGCGAGCAGTACTTC.

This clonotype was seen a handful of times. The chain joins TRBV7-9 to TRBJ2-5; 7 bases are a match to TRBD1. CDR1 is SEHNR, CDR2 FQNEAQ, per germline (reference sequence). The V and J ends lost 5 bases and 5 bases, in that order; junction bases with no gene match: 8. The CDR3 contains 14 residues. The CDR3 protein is CASSHSTGWETQYF. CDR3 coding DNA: TGTGCCAGCAGCCATTCGACAGGGTGGGAGACCCAGTACTTC.

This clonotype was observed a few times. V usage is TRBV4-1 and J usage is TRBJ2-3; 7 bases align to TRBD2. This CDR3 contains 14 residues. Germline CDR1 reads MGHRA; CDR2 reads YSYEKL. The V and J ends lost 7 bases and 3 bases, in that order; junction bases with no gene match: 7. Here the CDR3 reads CASTPWGGTDTQYF. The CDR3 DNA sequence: TGCGCCAGCACCCCGTGGGGGGGAACAGATACGCAGTATTTT.

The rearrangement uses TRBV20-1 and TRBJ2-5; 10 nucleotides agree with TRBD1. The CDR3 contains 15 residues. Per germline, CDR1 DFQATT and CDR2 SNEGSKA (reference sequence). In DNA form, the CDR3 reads TGCAGCTTCGTCTCCGGGGACAGGGGCGGGGGGACCCAGTACTTC. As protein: CSFVSGDRGGGTQYF.

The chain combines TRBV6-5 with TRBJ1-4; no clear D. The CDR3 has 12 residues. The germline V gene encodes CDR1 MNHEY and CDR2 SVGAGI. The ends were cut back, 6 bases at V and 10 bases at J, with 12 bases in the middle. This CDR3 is CASRAGIGKLFF. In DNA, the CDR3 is TGTGCCAGCAGGGCCGGGATCGGAAAACTGTTTTTT.

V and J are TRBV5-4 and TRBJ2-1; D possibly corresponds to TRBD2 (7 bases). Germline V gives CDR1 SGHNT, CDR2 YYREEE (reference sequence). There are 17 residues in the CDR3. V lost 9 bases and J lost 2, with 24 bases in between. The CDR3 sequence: CAIRPTVGGAPYNEQFF. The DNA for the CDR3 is TGTGCCATCCGACCTACAGTGGGGGGGGCCCCCTACAATGAGCAGTTCTTC.

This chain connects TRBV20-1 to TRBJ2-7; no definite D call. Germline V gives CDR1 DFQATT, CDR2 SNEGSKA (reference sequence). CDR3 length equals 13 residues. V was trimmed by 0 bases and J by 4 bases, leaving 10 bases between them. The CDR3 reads CSARDLWAYEQYF. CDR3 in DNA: TGCAGTGCTAGAGATCTCTGGGCTTACGAGCAGTACTTC.

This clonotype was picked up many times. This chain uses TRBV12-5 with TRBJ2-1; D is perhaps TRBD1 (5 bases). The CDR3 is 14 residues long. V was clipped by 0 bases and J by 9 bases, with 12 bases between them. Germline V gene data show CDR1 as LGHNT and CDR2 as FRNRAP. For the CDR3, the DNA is TGTGCTAGTGGTTTGGTAAGCAGGGTCGGTGAGCAGTTCTTC. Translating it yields CASGLVSRVGEQFF.

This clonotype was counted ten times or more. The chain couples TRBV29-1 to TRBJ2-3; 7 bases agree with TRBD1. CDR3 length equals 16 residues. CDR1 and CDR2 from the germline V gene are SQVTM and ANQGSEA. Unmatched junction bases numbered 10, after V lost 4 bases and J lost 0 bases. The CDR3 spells CSVGDRDLKSTDTQYF. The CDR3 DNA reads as TGCAGCGTTGGAGACAGGGACCTAAAAAGCACAGATACGCAGTATTTT.

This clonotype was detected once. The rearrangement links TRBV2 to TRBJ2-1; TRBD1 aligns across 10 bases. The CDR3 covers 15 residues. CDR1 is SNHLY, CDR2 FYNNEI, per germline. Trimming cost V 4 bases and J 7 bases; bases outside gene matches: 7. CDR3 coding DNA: TGTGCCAGCAGTGCAGGACAGGGGGTTAGGAATGAGCAGTTCTTC. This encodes CASSAGQGVRNEQFF. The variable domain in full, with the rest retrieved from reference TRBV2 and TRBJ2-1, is EPEVTQTPSHQVTQMGQEVILRCVPISNHLYFYWYRQILGQKVEFLVSFYNNEISEKSEIFDDQFSVERPDGSNFTLKIRSTKLEDSAMYFCASSAGQGVRNEQFFGPGTRLTVL.

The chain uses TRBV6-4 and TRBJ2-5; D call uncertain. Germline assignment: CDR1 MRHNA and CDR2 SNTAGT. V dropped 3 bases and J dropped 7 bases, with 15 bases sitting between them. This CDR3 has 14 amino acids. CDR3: CASSEDPAMGTQYF. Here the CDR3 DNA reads TGTGCCAGCAGTGAGGACCCGGCTATGGGGACCCAGTACTTC.

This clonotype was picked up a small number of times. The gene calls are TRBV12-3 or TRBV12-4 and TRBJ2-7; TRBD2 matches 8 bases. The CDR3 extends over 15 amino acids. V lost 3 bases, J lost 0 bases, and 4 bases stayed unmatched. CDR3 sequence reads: CASSFWAGGSYEQYF. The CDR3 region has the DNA TGTGCCAGCAGTTTTTGGGCGGGGGGCTCCTACGAGCAGTACTTC.